These 22 T cell receptor beta chains were all obtained from the same sample, sequenced in a study of T-cell memory formation after mild COVID-19. TCRdb used MiXCR to reprocess the 5' RACE reads, holding one entry per CDR3 protein. The sample holds fewer than 450,000 distinct CDR3 sequences, 20% to 30% seen once. Specimen: PBMCs or a T cell subset sorted from them (not recorded which). These receptors all come from an adult woman who had mild COVID-19 (a few samples of this study predate the infection). Cell type and time point are not known.

The chain has TRBV7-9 and TRBJ2-2; 10 nucleotides line up with TRBD1. Per germline, CDR1 SEHNR and CDR2 FQNEAQ (reference sequence). The CDR3 has 15 amino acids. The trim removed 6 bases at V and 8 bases at J, leaving 9 bases unmatched. The CDR3 protein is CASRGETGGEGELFF. The DNA of the CDR3 is TGTGCCAGCAGGGGAGAGACAGGGGGCGAAGGGGAGCTGTTTTTT.

This clonotype was observed a handful of times. The rearrangement links TRBV30 to TRBJ2-7, with TRBD2 identical over 14 bases. The germline gives CDR1 GTSNPN, CDR2 SVGIG (reference sequence). The CDR3 spans 18 residues. J lost 0 bases, V lost 4 bases, and 11 bases had no gene match. For the CDR3, the DNA is TGTGCCTGGATAAACCCCGGGACTAGCGGGGGTAACTCCTACGAGCAGTACTTC. This translates into CAWINPGTSGGNSYEQYF.

The chain couples TRBV12-1 to TRBJ2-7; the table's D call of TRBD2 was not tested on the DNA. TRBV12-1 is classified as a pseudogene. The CDR3 totals 16 residues. The CDR3 is CASSRGLAGGPWEQYF. The DNA of the CDR3 is TGTGCCAGCAGCCGGGGACTAGCGGGAGGGCCGTGGGAGCAGTACTTC.

This clonotype was found a few times. V is TRBV12-3 or TRBV12-4 and J is TRBJ2-5; 8 nucleotides match TRBD1. V shed 0 bases, J shed 5 bases, and the junction held 5 bases outside the gene matches. This CDR3 comprises 15 residues. The CDR3 is CASSLARGDRETQYF. The CDR3 DNA follows: TGTGCCAGCAGTTTAGCGCGTGGGGACAGGGAGACCCAGTACTTC.

There are a few counts of this clonotype. The V call is TRBV5-6, the J call TRBJ2-1; TRBD2 agrees at 7 bases. The CDR3 extends over 15 amino acids. The V segment lost 4 bases and the J segment 4 bases; nucleotides outside the gene matches: 8. Looked up from germline, CDR1 is SGHDT and CDR2 is YYEEEE. The CDR3: CASSVGLGLYNEQFF. The CDR3 region has the DNA TGTGCCAGCAGCGTCGGACTAGGGTTGTACAATGAGCAGTTCTTC.

This clonotype appeared many times. This chain joins TRBV7-2 and TRBJ2-7; 7 bases map to TRBD2. With 1 base clipped from V and 0 bases from J, the junction kept 3 bases outside the gene matches. Germline loops: CDR1 SGHTA, CDR2 FQGNSA. This CDR3 is built from 15 residues. The CDR3 protein is CASSLEGGSSYEQYF. CDR3 bases: TGTGCCAGCAGCTTAGAGGGCGGGAGCTCCTACGAGCAGTACTTC.

This clonotype has just one count. The rearrangement uses TRBV5-1 and TRBJ2-3; the match to TRBD2 covers 8 bases. The CDR3 runs to 15 residues. With 0 bases clipped from V and 5 bases from J, the junction kept 5 bases outside the gene matches. Germline V gene data show CDR1 as SGHRS and CDR2 as YFSETQ. CDR3 sequence (DNA): TGCGCCAGCAGCTTGGAGCGGGAGAGGGGAGATACGCAGTATTTT. It specifies CASSLERERGDTQYF.

This clonotype was counted a few times. This chain joins TRBV7-6 and TRBJ2-7; TRBD2 agrees at 7 bases. The CDR3 has 16 amino acids. The germline gives CDR1 SGHVS, CDR2 FNYEAQ. V was clipped by 5 bases and J by 0 bases; unmatched bases: 10. CDR3 protein: CASSPQGGSSSYEQYF. The CDR3 DNA is TGTGCCAGCAGCCCCCAGGGCGGGAGTAGCTCCTACGAGCAGTACTTC. Filled out from reference TRBV7-6 and TRBJ2-7, the complete variable domain reads GAGVSQSPRYKVTKRGQDVALRCDPISGHVSLYWYRQALGQGPEFLTYFNYEAQQDKSGLPNDRFSAERPEGSISTLTIQRTEQRDSAMYRCASSPQGGSSSYEQYFGPGTRLTVT.

This sequence joins TRBV6-2 or TRBV6-3 and TRBJ2-1; 8 bases match TRBD2. The V gene's germline CDR1 is MNHEY and CDR2 SVGEGT. After removal of 4 bases from V and 5 bases from J, the junction contained 4 bases not matched to a gene. The CDR3 consists of 14 residues. CDR3 residues: CASSFGLAHNEQFF. The CDR3 DNA sequence: TGTGCCAGCAGTTTCGGACTAGCCCACAATGAGCAGTTCTTC.

The genes are TRBV12-3 or TRBV12-4 and TRBJ2-3, with 8 bases aligning to TRBD1. After removal of 7 bases from V and 7 bases from J, the junction contained 4 bases not matched to a gene. CDR3 length equals 12 residues. Written as DNA, the CDR3 is TGTGCCAGCACCAACAGGGGGAATACGCAGTATTTT. It codes for CASTNRGNTQYF.

This rearrangement joins TRBV7-2 to TRBJ2-6; D is unclear. V lost 2 bases to trimming and J lost 1 base, with 9 bases between them. Germline CDR1 is SGHTA and CDR2 is FQGNSA. The CDR3 runs 16 residues. CDR3 nucleotides: TGTGCCAGCAGCTTAAGTCGGCTGTCTGGGGCCAACGTCCTGACTTTC. Its protein is CASSLSRLSGANVLTF.

Note on this clonotype: The junction differs from germline at one of its ends, possibly a read error. This CDR3 reads CASSIASGIGNSPIHF. CDR3 in DNA: TGTGCCAGTAGTATTGCATCAGGGATAGGTAATTCACCCATCCACTTT. The rearrangement joins TRBV19 to TRBJ1-6; perhaps TRBD1 as D (5 bases). This CDR3 is built from 16 residues. Germline V lookup: CDR1 LNHDA, CDR2 SQIVND (reference sequence). Combining the CDR3 with reference TRBV19 and TRBJ1-6 gives the whole variable domain DGGITQSPKYLFRKEGQNVTLSCEQNLNHDAMYWYRQDPGQGLRLIYYSQIVNDFQKGDIAEGYSVSREKKESFPLTVTSAQKNPTAFYLCASSIASGIGNSPIHFGNGTRLTVT.

In regard to this clonotype: Mismatch with germline at one junction end may stem from a read error. The chain is built from TRBV27 and TRBJ2-3; D possibly corresponds to TRBD2 (6 bases). Germline V lookup: CDR1 MNHEY, CDR2 SMNVEV (reference sequence). CDR3 length equals 12 residues. CDR3 protein: CASSFGGSSQNF. CDR3 bases: TGTGCCAGCAGTTTTGGGGGGAGTTCTCAGAATTTT.

V usage is TRBV9 and J usage is TRBJ2-7, with D maybe TRBD1 (6 bases). Germline lookup yields CDR1 SGDLS and CDR2 YYNGEE. The ends were cut back, 3 bases at V and 0 bases at J, with 10 bases in the middle. The CDR3 covers 14 residues. As DNA, the CDR3 is TGTGCCAGCAGCGAGGGGACAAGCTCCTACGAGCAGTACTTC. It encodes CASSEGTSSYEQYF.

The table lists this clonotype with a few counts. The J gene is TRBJ2-1, the V gene TRBV5-1; no firm D call. This CDR3 has 16 residues. The germline V and J ends were trimmed by 4 bases and 3 bases, with 17 bases remaining between them. CDR1 is SGHRS, CDR2 YFSETQ, per germline. The chain's CDR3 is CASSPLAALGYNEQFF. The CDR3 DNA reads as TGCGCCAGCAGCCCCCTGGCAGCGCTTGGCTACAATGAGCAGTTCTTC.

V usage is TRBV15 and J usage is TRBJ2-5; TRBD2 matches 7 bases. This CDR3 has 14 amino acids. Germline V gives CDR1 LNHNV, CDR2 YYDKDF (reference sequence). Losses at the gene ends were 0 bases for V and 4 bases for J; bases not matched to a gene: 2. CDR3 sequence reads: CATSRDLAGETQYF. In DNA form, the CDR3 reads TGTGCCACCAGCAGAGATTTAGCGGGAGAGACCCAGTACTTC.

This clonotype occurred a few times. CDR3 nucleotide sequence: TGTGCCAGCAGTGCCCGGGACGTAGGAAATACGCAGTATTTT. It codes for CASSARDVGNTQYF. This rearrangement joins TRBV2 to TRBJ2-3; D may match TRBD1 or TRBD2 (5 bases each). Germline CDR1 and CDR2: SNHLY and FYNNEI. This CDR3 has 14 amino acids. Trimming cost V 4 bases and J 7 bases, with 15 bases left between them. The whole variable domain, filled in from reference TRBV2 and TRBJ2-3, reads EPEVTQTPSHQVTQMGQEVILRCVPISNHLYFYWYRQILGQKVEFLVSFYNNEISEKSEIFDDQFSVERPDGSNFTLKIRSTKLEDSAMYFCASSARDVGNTQYFGPGTRLTVL.

This clonotype was observed a few times. The chain combines TRBV6-5 with TRBJ1-1, with D maybe TRBD1 (6 bases). Germline V gives CDR1 MNHEY, CDR2 SVGAGI. V lost 7 bases to trimming and J lost 1 base, with 13 bases between them. This CDR3 contains 14 residues. In DNA form, the CDR3 reads TGTGCCAGCAACAGGGCGGGTAAGAACACTGAAGCTTTCTTT. Translation: CASNRAGKNTEAFF.

The chain uses TRBV12-5 and TRBJ1-1, with D perhaps TRBD1 (5 bases). This CDR3 region has 13 residues. V lost 6 bases and J lost 5, with 13 bases in between. The germline gives CDR1 LGHNT, CDR2 FRNRAP. The CDR3 reads CASGNVGGTEAFF. CDR3 bases: TGTGCTAGTGGGAACGTGGGGGGGACTGAAGCTTTCTTT.

This clonotype has only a few counts. The chain recombines TRBV5-1 with TRBJ2-5; 9 bases agree with TRBD1. Germline V CDR1 and CDR2: SGHRS, YFSETQ. This CDR3 has 17 residues. V shed 4 bases and J 4 bases; nucleotides not matched to a gene: 14. The CDR3 sequence is CASSPPTGTGSGETQYF. The CDR3 DNA reads TGCGCCAGCAGCCCCCCGACCGGGACAGGGTCCGGAGAGACCCAGTACTTC.

A few counts support this clonotype. The chain couples TRBV24-1 to TRBJ2-1; 11 bases are shared with TRBD2. Germline V gene data show CDR1 as KGHDR and CDR2 as SFDVKD. V was pared by 3 bases and J by 8 bases, with 5 bases of the junction left unmatched. The CDR3 totals 15 residues. The CDR3 protein is CATSDITSGGYEQFF. CDR3 sequence (DNA): TGTGCCACCAGTGATATAACTAGCGGGGGCTATGAGCAGTTCTTC.

This clonotype occurred a few times. The genes are TRBV6-5 and TRBJ2-1, with TRBD2 matching over 11 bases. V shed 6 bases and J 8 bases; nucleotides not matched to a gene: 9. Germline V gives CDR1 MNHEY, CDR2 SVGAGI. CDR3 size: 15 residues. The CDR3 DNA reads as TGTGCCAGCAGAGCTAGCGGGGGGTTAGGCGATGAGCAGTTCTTC. It encodes CASRASGGLGDEQFF.